The 13 T cell receptor beta chains in this list originate from one sample, sequenced in a study of blood T cell repertoires in COVID-19. This table comes from immunoSEQ multiplex PCR, and its TCRdb copy is limited to in-frame clones, with some not included. The sample carries about 220,000 clones, less than 90% recorded once. Sequencing was done on a sample of peripheral blood. The receptor source for this set is a woman between 55 and 75 years old who had recovered from COVID-19.

This chain uses TRBV30 with TRBJ1-5, with D unresolved. Trimming removed 5 bases from V and 3 bases from J, with 11 bases in between. This CDR3 comprises 13 residues. The germline CDR1 and CDR2 sequences are GTSNPN and SVGIG (reference sequence). The CDR3 is CAWAGSFNQPQHF. The CDR3 DNA reads as TGTGCCTGGGCCGGGTCATTCAATCAGCCCCAGCATTTT.

The rearrangement links TRBV7-2 to TRBJ1-5, with D hard to call. The germline V gene has CDR1 SGHTA and CDR2 FQGNSA. The length of the CDR3 is 15 residues. V lost 2 bases and J lost 4, with 12 bases in between. The CDR3 DNA is TGTGCCAGCAGCTTATCGGGATCGTTTAATCAGCCCCAGCATTTT. Protein: CASSLSGSFNQPQHF.

The chain is built from TRBV18 and TRBJ1-1; TRBD1 matches 8 bases. Germline loops: CDR1 KGHSH, CDR2 LQKENI. CDR3 length equals 16 residues. With 4 bases clipped from V and 0 bases from J, the junction kept 7 bases outside the gene matches. CDR3 in DNA: TGTGCCAGCTCACTGGGGACAGGTGCAGTGAACACTGAAGCTTTCTTT. Translating it yields CASSLGTGAVNTEAFF.

This chain links TRBV6-2 or TRBV6-3 with TRBJ2-3, with TRBD1 matching 7 bases. Germline CDR1 reads MNHEY; CDR2 reads SVGEGT. The CDR3 runs 11 residues. V trimming: 5 bases; J trimming: 10 bases; junction bases outside the gene matches: 3. CDR3 loop: CASSLTGSQYF. CDR3 bases: TGTGCCAGCAGTCTGACAGGGTCGCAGTATTTT.

V and J are TRBV27 and TRBJ1-2; D may be TRBD1 (5 bases). V was clipped by 2 bases and J by 8 bases, with 12 bases between them. Germline V gene data show CDR1 as MNHEY and CDR2 as SMNVEV (reference sequence). This CDR3 has 13 residues. CDR3 in amino acids: CASSLGRVHGYTF. Written as DNA, the CDR3 is TGTGCCAGCAGTTTAGGCAGGGTTCACGGCTACACCTTC.

This chain uses TRBV19 with TRBJ1-2; D ambiguous. Germline assignment: CDR1 LNHDA and CDR2 SQIVND (reference sequence). The V end lost 8 bases, the J end lost 2 bases, and 15 bases lay between the germline ends. The CDR3 covers 14 residues. The CDR3 nucleotides read TGTGCCAGTTCCTGGGGAGGGTTAAACTATGGCTACACCTTC. As protein: CASSWGGLNYGYTF.

This clone showed up just a few times. The chain is built from TRBV6-6 and TRBJ1-4; D may be TRBD1 (6 bases). Germline V gene sequence: CDR1 MNHNY, CDR2 SVGAGI (reference sequence). Between the trimmed V and J ends, which lost 2 bases and 5 bases, there was a span of 9 bases. The CDR3 sequence is 14 residues long. CDR3 DNA sequence: TGTGCCAGCAGTTACCTCAGGGGAAATGAAAAACTGTTTTTT. Amino acids: CASSYLRGNEKLFF.

The chain links TRBV10-3 to TRBJ1-2; the match to TRBD1 covers 7 bases. Germline values: CDR1 ENHRY, CDR2 SYGVKD. CDR3 length equals 13 residues. Trimming took 6 bases from V and 7 from J; bases not matched to a gene: 8. CDR3 region: CAISLWTGRGYTF. The CDR3 DNA is TGTGCCATCAGCCTTTGGACAGGCCGTGGCTACACCTTC.

J is TRBJ2-5 and V is TRBV3-1 (or the pseudogene TRBV3-2), with a possible D match to TRBD2 (5 bases). The CDR3 spans 12 residues. Per germline, CDR1 LGHDT and CDR2 YNNKEL (reference sequence). Trimming removed 4 bases at V and 7 bases at J, with 10 bases between. CDR3 sequence reads: CASSPDSATQYF. CDR3 DNA sequence: TGTGCCAGCAGCCCTGATAGCGCGACCCAGTACTTC.

This clone appeared once. The rearrangement uses TRBV5-1 and TRBJ2-3, with 10 bases fitting TRBD2. Trimming cost V 4 bases and J 6 bases; bases outside gene matches: 14. Germline V CDR1 and CDR2: SGHRS, YFSETQ. The CDR3 spans 17 residues. CDR3: CASSPSPSGGARDTQYF. The CDR3 region has the DNA TGCGCCAGCAGCCCGTCGCCGAGCGGGGGGGCCCGGGATACGCAGTATTTT.

The V gene is TRBV7-9, the J gene TRBJ2-2; D is uncertain. CDR3 length equals 15 residues. Trimming pared 1 base from V and 2 bases from J, leaving 8 bases between. In germline, CDR1 is SEHNR, CDR2 FQNEAQ (reference sequence). CDR3: CASSLGSENTGELFF. CDR3 in DNA: TGTGCCAGCAGCTTAGGATCAGAAAACACCGGGGAGCTGTTTTTT. The variable domain in full, completed from reference TRBV7-9 and TRBJ2-2, reads DTGVSQNPRHKITKRGQNVTFRCDPISEHNRLYWYRQTLGQGPEFLTYFQNEAQLEKSRLLSDRFSAERPKGSFSTLEIQRTEQGDSAMYLCASSLGSENTGELFFGEGSRLTVL.

This clone has just a few counts. This chain uses TRBV2 with TRBJ1-2; D not certain. Germline CDR1 is SNHLY and CDR2 is FYNNEI. V lost 5 bases, J lost 6 bases, and 22 bases lay in between. The CDR3 has 16 residues. The CDR3 loop is CASSSFLRAFNDGYTF. The CDR3, as DNA: TGTGCCAGCAGTTCCTTTTTACGCGCTTTTAATGATGGCTACACCTTC.

The chain uses TRBV28 and TRBJ2-3; 7 nucleotides align to TRBD1. The CDR3 has 15 residues. Germline trimming cut 9 bases from V and 0 bases from J; bases unmatched to any gene: 9. The germline CDR1 and CDR2 sequences are MDHEN and SYDVKM. CDR3 amino acids: CASTRTGLSTDTQYF. The CDR3 nucleotides are TGTGCCAGTACTAGGACAGGACTTAGCACAGATACGCAGTATTTT. The full variable domain, completed using reference TRBV28 and TRBJ2-3, is DVKVTQSSRYLVKRTGEKVFLECVQDMDHENMFWYRQDPGLGLRLIYFSYDVKMKEKGDIPEGYSVSREKKERFSLILESASTNQTSMYLCASTRTGLSTDTQYFGPGTRLTVL.